This is a list of T cell receptor beta chains from one sample in a study of blood T cell repertoires in COVID-19. The table came from immunoSEQ multiplex PCR; TCRdb's copy has only in-frame clones and leaves some out. This table holds approximately 150,000 clones, more than 70% found once. Source material: peripheral blood. The receptors stem from a human donor in a cohort sampled during active COVID-19. The CDR3 runs from the conserved cysteine through the conserved F or W. A D gene is named only where the DNA matches it firmly.

V gene	D gene	J gene	CDR3 protein	CDR3 DNA
TRBV5-1	TRBD1	TRBJ2-3	CASSYWAGGSTDTQYF	TGCGCCAGCAGCTACTGGGCAGGGGGCTCCACAGATACGCAGTATTTT
TRBV7-9	.	TRBJ2-7	CASSIGQSYEQYF	TGTGCCAGCAGCATCGGACAGTCCTACGAGCAGTACTTC
TRBV6-5	TRBD1	TRBJ1-4	CASSYGTGSNEKLFF	TGTGCCAGCAGTTACGGGACAGGGAGTAATGAAAAACTGTTTTTT
TRBV5-1	.	TRBJ2-2	CASSPPGRGQNTGELFF	TGCGCCAGCAGCCCGCCGGGGCGGGGGCAGAACACCGGGGAGCTGTTTTTT
TRBV2	TRBD1	TRBJ1-2	CASRRTGNGYTF	TGTGCCAGCAGGAGGACAGGGAATGGCTACACCTTC
TRBV9	.	TRBJ2-6	CASSAPTGLSGANVLTF	TGTGCCAGCAGCGCACCGACAGGTCTCTCTGGGGCCAACGTCCTGACTTTC
TRBV7-8	.	TRBJ2-2	CASSPRGRANTGELFF	TGTGCCAGCAGCCCCAGGGGTAGAGCGAACACCGGGGAGCTGTTTTTT
TRBV18	TRBD1	TRBJ1-5	CASSNDRASNQPQHF	TGTGCCAGCTCAAATGACAGGGCAAGCAATCAGCCCCAGCATTTT
TRBV3-1/TRBV3-2	.	TRBJ2-1	CASSLNSAYEQFF	TGTGCCAGCAGCCTGAACTCTGCATATGAGCAGTTCTTC
TRBV6-5	.	TRBJ2-2	CASRSGTLNTGELFF	TGTGCCAGCAGATCCGGGACTCTGAACACCGGGGAGCTGTTTTTT
TRBV5-6	.	TRBJ1-6	CASSRGINSPLHF	TGTGCCAGCTCCAGGGGAATCAATTCACCCCTCCACTTT
TRBV27	TRBD1	TRBJ2-7	CASSLRTGGAEQYF	TGTGCCAGCAGTCTCAGGACAGGGGGAGCCGAGCAGTACTTC
TRBV9	.	TRBJ2-5	CASSVGGVAGLETQYF	TGTGCCAGCAGCGTAGGGGGGGTGGCAGGGCTAGAGACCCAGTACTTC
TRBV10-3	TRBD1	TRBJ2-3	CAIGFNRGDTQYF	TGTGCCATCGGGTTCAACAGGGGAGATACGCAGTATTTT
TRBV6-2/TRBV6-3	.	TRBJ1-5	CASSYSTGNQPQHF	TGTGCCAGCAGTTACTCGACTGGCAATCAGCCCCAGCATTTT
TRBV4-3	TRBD2	TRBJ2-1	CASSQDGSGAGGLYNEQFF	TGCGCCAGCAGCCAAGATGGGTCCGGAGCGGGGGGGCTTTACAATGAGCAGTTCTTC
TRBV19	TRBD2	TRBJ2-1	CASSPTSGDNNEQFF	TGTGCCAGTAGCCCGACTAGCGGGGATAACAATGAGCAGTTCTTC
TRBV9	TRBD1	TRBJ1-6	CASSLTGTGDSPLHF	TGTGCCAGCAGCCTAACCGGGACAGGGGATTCACCCCTCCACTTT
TRBV18	TRBD1	TRBJ1-5	CASSPLDRGMDQPQHF	TGTGCCAGCTCACCACTGGACAGGGGAATGGATCAGCCCCAGCATTTT
TRBV30	TRBD1	TRBJ1-1	CAWSSGGENTEAFF	TGTGCCTGGAGTTCAGGGGGCGAGAACACTGAAGCTTTCTTT
TRBV3-1/TRBV3-2	TRBD2	TRBJ2-2	CASRPSGGAAGELFF	TGTGCCAGCAGACCTAGCGGGGGGGCCGCCGGGGAGCTGTTTTTT
TRBV2	.	TRBJ1-1	CASNLRHLNTEAFF	TGTGCCAGCAATCTTAGACACTTGAACACTGAAGCTTTCTTT
TRBV19	TRBD1	TRBJ2-1	CASSMPPGGNPYNEQFF	TGTGCCAGTAGTATGCCACCAGGGGGTAACCCCTACAATGAGCAGTTCTTC